The 5 T cell receptor beta chains below were found in one sample sequenced in a study of cytomegalovirus exposure and HLA in healthy donors. 60 Vbeta and 13 Jbeta primers were used in PCR. TCRdb's copy holds only in-frame clones and misses some; the assay was immunoSEQ multiplex PCR. The sample yields 210,000 or so clones, 60% to 85% seen once. Sequencing was done on a sample of PBMCs. Source of these receptors: a middle-aged man in good health and CMV-seronegative.

This clone has a single count. The chain combines TRBV28 with TRBJ1-1; tentatively, D is TRBD1 (5 bases). The germline V gene encodes CDR1 MDHEN and CDR2 SYDVKM. The CDR3 length is 14 residues. V was cut by 6 bases and J by 3 bases, with 14 bases left in between. The CDR3 loop reads CASSWGGRDTEAFF. The DNA of the CDR3 is TGTGCCAGCAGCTGGGGGGGGAGGGACACTGAAGCTTTCTTT.

The rearrangement links TRBV18 to TRBJ2-5; 9 nucleotides match TRBD2. The germline V gene has CDR1 KGHSH and CDR2 LQKENI. J gave up 3 bases and V 6 bases, and 11 bases lay outside the gene matches. The CDR3 totals 16 residues. CDR3 in amino acids: CASSTPLAGLEETQYF. The DNA of the CDR3 is TGTGCCAGCTCGACTCCCCTAGCGGGGCTAGAAGAGACCCAGTACTTC.

The chain carries TRBV7-2 and TRBJ2-1; TRBD2 aligns across 8 bases. This CDR3 has 14 residues. Germline-derived CDR1 and CDR2 are SGHTA and FQGNSA. V shed 6 bases, J shed 2 bases, and the junction held 3 bases outside the gene matches. The CDR3 sequence: CASSPGRAYNEQFF. The CDR3 DNA sequence: TGTGCCAGCAGTCCCGGGAGGGCCTACAATGAGCAGTTCTTC.

The chain is built from TRBV15 and TRBJ1-5, with 9 nucleotides matching TRBD1. Germline values: CDR1 LNHNV, CDR2 YYDKDF (reference sequence). The CDR3 consists of 19 residues. V lost 3 bases and J lost 2; bases outside the gene matches: 14. Here the CDR3 DNA reads TGTGCCACCAGCAGGAGACGAGGACAGGGGTTATTGGGCAATCAGCCCCAGCATTTT. This gives the protein CATSRRRGQGLLGNQPQHF.

This chain uses TRBV28 with TRBJ1-2, with D tentatively TRBD1 (6 bases). Germline values: CDR1 MDHEN, CDR2 SYDVKM. The CDR3 contains 13 residues. Deletions cut 10 bases from V and 3 bases from J, with 15 bases between. The CDR3 DNA reads as TGTGCCACCCAGGGGATTCGGCACTATGGCTACACCTTC. Its translation: CATQGIRHYGYTF.